One and the same sample provided the 8 T cell receptor beta chains below, sequenced in a study of early T cells in non-severe SARS-CoV-2 infection (dated by TCRdb to 2020 to 2022). Receptors were amplified or captured by 5' RACE. The sequencing machine was a NextSeq 500. In TCRdb, the public reads were trimmed at Q25 with fastp and aligned with MiXCR, with productive beta chains retained. Each CDR3 protein appears once, grouped with its most common genes and DNA. This sample holds under 85,000 distinct CDR3 sequences; about 5% were observed only once. Around 6.6% of the sample is held by the ten biggest clonotypes. The starting material was whole blood, obtained at baseline. Receptor source: an adult who was a healthcare worker with PCR-confirmed SARS-CoV-2 infection or an uninfected control (not recorded which).

This chain joins TRBV27 and TRBJ2-7, with D possibly being TRBD2 (5 bases). Germline CDR1 reads MNHEY; CDR2 reads SMNVEV (reference sequence). There are 14 residues in the CDR3. Trimming cost V 7 bases and J 2 bases, with 15 bases left between them. The CDR3 loop reads CASNPPGGAYEQYF. In nucleotides, the CDR3 is TGTGCCAGCAACCCACCCGGAGGAGCCTACGAGCAGTACTTC.

This clonotype was seen at least ten times. The V and J genes are TRBV3-1 and TRBJ2-7, with D unresolved. Trimming took 1 base from V and 2 from J, leaving 9 bases between them. The CDR3 covers 14 residues. Germline CDR1 and CDR2: LGHDT and YNNKEL (reference sequence). CDR3 protein: CASSQGAGTYEQYF. The CDR3 nucleotides read TGTGCCAGCAGCCAAGGGGCCGGAACCTACGAGCAGTACTTC.

CDR3 nucleotides: TGTGCCAGCAGCGGGACAGGGGGCATCGATGGCTACACCTTC. This translates into CASSGTGGIDGYTF. The rearrangement uses TRBV6-1 and TRBJ1-2; TRBD1 agrees at 12 bases. The CDR3 length is 14 residues. The V gene end was trimmed by 6 bases and the J gene end by 6 bases; junction bases not matched to a gene: 5. Germline loops: CDR1 MNHNS, CDR2 SASEGT.

This clonotype was recorded at least ten times. The chain has TRBV10-3 and TRBJ2-7; 9 positions agree with TRBD2. V shed 4 bases and J 2 bases; nucleotides not matched to a gene: 3. CDR1 and CDR2 (germline): ENHRY, SYGVKD. The CDR3 runs to 14 residues. As DNA, the CDR3 is TGTGCCATCAGTGCTGCGGGAGGGCCCTACGAGCAGTACTTC. This codes for CAISAAGGPYEQYF.

This clonotype turned up a few times. The chain links TRBV7-9 to TRBJ2-3; D not certain. V lost 3 bases and J lost 0, with 19 bases in between. Germline V gene data show CDR1 as SEHNR and CDR2 as FQNEAQ (reference sequence). The CDR3 sequence is 18 residues long. The CDR3 spells CASSLGGGVRGSTDTQYF. Here the CDR3 DNA reads TGTGCCAGCAGCTTGGGCGGCGGAGTGCGTGGTAGCACAGATACGCAGTATTTT. Based on the CDR3 plus reference TRBV7-9 and TRBJ2-3, the full variable domain is DTGVSQNPRHKITKRGQNVTFRCDPISEHNRLYWYRQTLGQGPEFLTYFQNEAQLEKSRLLSDRFSAERPKGSFSTLEIQRTEQGDSAMYLCASSLGGGVRGSTDTQYFGPGTRLTVL.

The genes are TRBV6-5 and TRBJ1-2, with D maybe TRBD1 (5 bases). Trimming took 6 bases from V and 2 from J, leaving 7 bases between them. The CDR3 consists of 12 residues. Germline V gene data show CDR1 as MNHEY and CDR2 as SVGAGI. The CDR3 protein is CASRGENYGYTF. The CDR3 coding sequence is TGTGCCAGCAGAGGGGAAAACTATGGCTACACCTTC.

This clonotype came up a few times. This rearrangement joins TRBV28 to TRBJ2-5; TRBD1 might be the D (6 bases). Germline lookup yields CDR1 MDHEN and CDR2 SYDVKM. The CDR3 runs to 13 residues. Between the trimmed V and J ends, which lost 8 bases and 7 bases, there was a span of 17 bases. As DNA, the CDR3 is TGTGCCAGCGAAATCAGGGGCGCAAGGACCCAGTACTTC. Amino acid sequence: CASEIRGARTQYF.

This clonotype has more than one count but fewer than ten. V is TRBV7-2 and J is TRBJ2-7; TRBD2 is a possible D gene (5 bases). The CDR3 has 15 amino acids. Germline CDR1 reads SGHTA; CDR2 reads FQGNSA. V was pared by 6 bases and J by 0 bases, with 15 bases between. The CDR3 reads CASRQSGVPSYEQYF. Here the CDR3 DNA reads TGTGCCAGCAGACAGAGCGGTGTTCCCTCCTACGAGCAGTACTTC.